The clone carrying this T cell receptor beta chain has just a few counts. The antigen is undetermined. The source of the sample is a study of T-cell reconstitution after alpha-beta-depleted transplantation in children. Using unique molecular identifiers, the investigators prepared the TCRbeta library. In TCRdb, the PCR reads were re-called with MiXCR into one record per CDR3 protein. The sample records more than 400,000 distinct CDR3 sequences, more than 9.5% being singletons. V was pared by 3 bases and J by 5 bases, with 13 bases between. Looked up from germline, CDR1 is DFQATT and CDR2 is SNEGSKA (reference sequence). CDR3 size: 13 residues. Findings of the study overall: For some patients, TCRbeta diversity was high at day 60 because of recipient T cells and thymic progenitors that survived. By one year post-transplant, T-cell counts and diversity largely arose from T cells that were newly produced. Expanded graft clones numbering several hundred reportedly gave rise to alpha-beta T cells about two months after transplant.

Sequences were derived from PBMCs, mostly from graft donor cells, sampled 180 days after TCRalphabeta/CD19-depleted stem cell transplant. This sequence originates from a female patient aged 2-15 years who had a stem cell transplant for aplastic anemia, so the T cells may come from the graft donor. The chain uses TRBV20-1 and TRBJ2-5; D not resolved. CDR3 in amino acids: CSASRAVRETQYF. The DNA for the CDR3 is TGCAGTGCTAGTAGGGCGGTACGGGAGACCCAGTACTTC.